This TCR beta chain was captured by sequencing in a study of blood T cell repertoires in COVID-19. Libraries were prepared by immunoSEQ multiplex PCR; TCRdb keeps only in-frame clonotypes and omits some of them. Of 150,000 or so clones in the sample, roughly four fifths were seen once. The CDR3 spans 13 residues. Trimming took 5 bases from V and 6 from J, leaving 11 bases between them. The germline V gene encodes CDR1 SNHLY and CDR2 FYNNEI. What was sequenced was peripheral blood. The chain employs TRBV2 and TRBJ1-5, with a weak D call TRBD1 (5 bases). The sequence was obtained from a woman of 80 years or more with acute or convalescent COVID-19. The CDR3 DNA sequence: TGTGCCAGCAGTAAAGGGGAGGGTCAGCCCCAGCATTTT. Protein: CASSKGEGQPQHF.